The text below deals with one TCR beta chain. The sample belongs to a study of long-term antiretroviral therapy in people with HIV. Researchers ran immunoSEQ v3.0 at survey level. The repertoire was sequenced with immunoSEQ multiplex PCR; TCRdb's copy has only in-frame clones and lacks some. Among more than 35,000 clones, about 95% were seen once, and the ten largest hold about 2.6%. The germline V gene encodes CDR1 SGHRS and CDR2 YFSETQ. The CDR3 extends over 12 amino acids. V lost 1 base and J 8 bases, leaving 9 bases between the germline ends. The origin of this receptor is a woman between 50 and 59 years old with HIV. The V and J genes are TRBV5-1 and TRBJ1-1, with D possibly matching TRBD1 (5 bases). This sample comprised unsorted PBMCs, obtained 3.7 years after starting antiretroviral therapy. CDR3 sequence (DNA): TGCGCCAGCAGCTTGTGGGGCGGGGAAGCTTTCTTT. This sequence encodes CASSLWGGEAFF.